These 2 T cell receptor beta chains were sequenced from one sample in a study of T-cell reconstitution after alpha-beta-depleted transplantation in children. Using unique molecular identifiers, the investigators prepared the TCRbeta library. TCRdb re-called the PCR reads with MiXCR, one entry per CDR3 protein. The sample shows roughly 420,000 distinct CDR3 sequences, roughly 17% of them seen only once. Sequenced material: PBMCs, mostly from graft donor cells, taken 360 days after TCRalphabeta/CD19-depleted stem cell transplant. The receptors were sampled from a boy under three years old who had a stem cell transplant for Wiskott-Aldrich syndrome, so the T cells may come from the graft donor.

The V call is TRBV11-2, the J call TRBJ1-1, with a tentative D call TRBD1 (5 bases). The CDR3 runs 13 residues. With 5 bases removed from V and 5 bases from J, the gap between germline ends came to 12 bases. The V gene's germline CDR1 is SGHAT and CDR2 FQNNGV. CDR3 DNA sequence: TGTGCCAGCAGCCGGCCGGGGGTTACTGAAGCTTTCTTT. This gives the protein CASSRPGVTEAFF. Drawing the rest from reference TRBV11-2 and TRBJ1-1, the complete variable domain is EAGVAQSPRYKIIEKRQSVAFWCNPISGHATLYWYQQILGQGPKLLIQFQNNGVVDDSQLPKDRFSAERLKGVDSTLKIQPAKLEDSAVYLCASSRPGVTEAFFGQGTRLTVV.

V is TRBV7-2 and J is TRBJ2-1; 8 bases line up with TRBD2. Trimming removed 5 bases from V and 9 bases from J; junction bases left unmatched: 12. CDR1 SGHTA and CDR2 FQGNSA come from the germline V gene. The CDR3 extends over 15 amino acids. The CDR3 DNA reads as TGTGCCAGCAGCGGACCGGGACTAGTTTTCACTGAGCAGTTCTTC. It encodes CASSGPGLVFTEQFF.